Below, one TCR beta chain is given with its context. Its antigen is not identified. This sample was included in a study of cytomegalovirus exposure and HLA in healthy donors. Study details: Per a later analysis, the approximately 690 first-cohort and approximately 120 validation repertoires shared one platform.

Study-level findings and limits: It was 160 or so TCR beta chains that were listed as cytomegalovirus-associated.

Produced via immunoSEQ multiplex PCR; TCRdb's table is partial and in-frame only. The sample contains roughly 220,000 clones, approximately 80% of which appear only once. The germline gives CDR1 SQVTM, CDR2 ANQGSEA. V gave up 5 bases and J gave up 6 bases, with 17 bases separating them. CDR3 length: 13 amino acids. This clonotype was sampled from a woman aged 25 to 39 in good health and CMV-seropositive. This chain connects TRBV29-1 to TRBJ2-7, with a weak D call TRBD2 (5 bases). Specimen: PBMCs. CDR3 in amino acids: CSVQPAGGGEQYF. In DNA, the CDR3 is TGCAGCGTTCAACCCGCGGGCGGTGGCGAGCAGTACTTC.